This T cell receptor beta chain originates from a study of OX40 agonist ivuxolimab in advanced cancers. Whole-study context: The mean age was 60 years, ranging from roughly 23 to 79, with around four fifths of participants male. Findings and limits, study-wide: In CD8+ T cells, expanded clones were on average more numerous than in CD4+. Clonal expansion in partial responders at 0.1-3.0 mg/kg ranked among the lowest.

Systemic immunosuppression or autoimmune disease history was grounds to exclude patients. Germline CDR1 and CDR2: LNHDA and SQIVND (reference sequence). The CDR3 extends over 17 amino acids. V was cut by 4 bases and J by 4 bases, with 19 bases left in between. Method: immunoSEQ multiplex PCR; TCRdb's copy keeps in-frame clones and lacks some. Of more than 80,000 clones listed, under 95% are singletons. In regard to this clone: Its cognate antigen is unknown.

This chain joins TRBV19 and TRBJ1-4; D possibly corresponds to TRBD1 (6 bases). This receptor was obtained from an adult with an advanced solid tumor such as melanoma, head and neck, liver or kidney cancer. The sample consisted of CD4+ or CD8+ T cells sorted from blood, taken in a trial of the OX40 agonist ivuxolimab. The CDR3 protein is CASSTVPGHLNNEKLFF. CDR3 coding DNA: TGTGCCAGTAGTACAGTACCGGGACACCTTAATAATGAAAAACTGTTTTTT.